The clone carrying this TCR beta chain was counted only a few times. CDR3 length: 15 amino acids. V was cut by 5 bases and J by 2 bases, with 13 bases left in between. Germline-derived CDR1 and CDR2 are SGHTA and FQGNSA. TCRdb reprocessed the RT-PCR reads via MiXCR and lists one record per CDR3 protein. The sample yields almost 700,000 distinct CDR3 sequences, 13% to 15% seen once. The chain carries TRBV7-2 and TRBJ1-3; unclear D gene. The sequence derives from a female donor in good health, serving as a healthy control. Sequencing was carried out using memory CD4+ T cells from blood. The CDR3 is CASSNSWGAGNTIYF. Here the CDR3 DNA reads TGTGCCAGCAGCAACAGCTGGGGTGCTGGAAACACCATATATTTT.